Presented here are 32 T cell receptor beta chains from one specimen sequenced in a study of T cell changes during pregnancy in multiple sclerosis (dated by TCRdb to between 2018 and 2021). Library method: the immunoSEQ multiplex PCR assay. This immuneACCESS table, as held by TCRdb, lists in-frame sequences with V and J called but not all clones. Of the missing ones, under half trace to an unresolved V gene in checked studies; the others have no known cause. The table for this sample lists about 89,000 clones; approximately 95% of them were counted only once. The top ten clonotypes cover about 1.7% of the sample. The input for sequencing was peripheral blood, taken after pregnancy. These receptors originate from a female donor in good health, enrolled as a control in a pregnancy study.

V usage is TRBV6-5 and J usage is TRBJ2-7, with D unresolved. The CDR3 spans 13 residues. Trimming left V 0 bases short and J 9 bases short, with 12 bases between. Germline CDR1 reads MNHEY; CDR2 reads SVGAGI. The CDR3 spells CASSYSSPFPQYF. The CDR3 DNA reads TGTGCCAGCAGTTACTCTTCCCCATTCCCGCAGTACTTC.

CDR3 residues: CASRGQRFYEQYF. The CDR3, as DNA: TGTGCCAGCAGGGGACAGAGATTCTACGAGCAGTACTTC. V gene TRBV28 combines with J gene TRBJ2-7; 7 bases are a match to TRBD1. Germline values: CDR1 MDHEN, CDR2 SYDVKM. This CDR3 region has 13 residues. The junction had 5 bases not matched to a gene; V was cut back by 6 bases and J by 3 bases.

A single count supports this clone. The V call is TRBV4-1, the J call TRBJ1-6; a possible D gene is TRBD1 (6 bases). The germline CDR1 and CDR2 sequences are MGHRA and YSYEKL. Trimming took 1 base from V and 8 from J, leaving 18 bases between them. The CDR3 is made up of 17 amino acids. CDR3 amino acids: CASSQAPKGERDSPLHF. The CDR3 coding sequence is TGCGCCAGCAGCCAAGCTCCGAAGGGGGAGAGGGATTCACCCCTCCACTTT.

The V call is TRBV5-4, the J call TRBJ2-6; TRBD1 is a possible D gene (5 bases). Trimming pared 0 bases from V and 3 bases from J, leaving 10 bases between. Germline loops: CDR1 SGHNT, CDR2 YYREEE (reference sequence). The CDR3 runs to 16 residues. CDR3 sequence (DNA): TGTGCCAGCAGCTTGGGGCAGGGCTATGGGGCCAACGTCCTGACTTTC. Translating it yields CASSLGQGYGANVLTF.

The gene calls are TRBV10-3 and TRBJ2-2; 7 bases align to TRBD1. V gave up 6 bases and J gave up 3 bases; unmatched junction bases: 4. The germline V gene encodes CDR1 ENHRY and CDR2 SYGVKD. The CDR3 totals 14 residues. This chain's CDR3 is CAISFGQDTGELFF. CDR3 nucleotides: TGTGCCATCAGCTTCGGACAGGACACCGGGGAGCTGTTTTTT.

The rearrangement joins TRBV6-1 to TRBJ2-7; 10 bases are a match to TRBD1. The germline V gene encodes CDR1 MNHNS and CDR2 SASEGT. Trimming cost V 3 bases and J 3 bases; bases outside gene matches: 11. There are 17 residues in the CDR3. The CDR3 sequence: CASSDWGQGSGNYEQYF. DNA for the CDR3: TGTGCCAGCAGTGATTGGGGACAGGGGTCCGGAAACTACGAGCAGTACTTC.

The gene calls are TRBV6-1 and TRBJ2-6; D remains ambiguous. The germline CDR1 and CDR2 sequences are MNHNS and SASEGT. Trimming removed 4 bases at V and 0 bases at J, with 7 bases between. The CDR3 loop spans 15 amino acids. The CDR3 DNA sequence: TGTGCCAGCAGTGGTCTGTCCTCTGGGGCCAACGTCCTGACTTTC. Residues: CASSGLSSGANVLTF.

The chain joins TRBV6-6 to TRBJ1-2; no clear D gene. The CDR3 runs to 15 residues. Germline CDR1 MNHNY, CDR2 SVGAGI (reference sequence). The V end lost 2 bases, the J end lost 8 bases, and 18 bases lay between the germline ends. This CDR3 is CASSYENRSPGGYTF. The CDR3 coding sequence is TGTGCCAGCAGTTACGAGAACCGGAGCCCGGGAGGCTACACCTTC.

The J gene is TRBJ2-5, the V gene TRBV5-1; D unresolved. Germline V gene lookup returns CDR1 SGHRS and CDR2 YFSETQ. The CDR3 is made up of 12 amino acids. Trimming removed 2 bases at V and 4 bases at J, with 6 bases between. CDR3 sequence: CASSFPGETQYF. CDR3 sequence (DNA): TGCGCCAGCAGCTTCCCGGGAGAGACCCAGTACTTC.

This chain uses TRBV5-1 with TRBJ2-5; 9 positions agree with TRBD2. The CDR3 totals 14 residues. V was pared by 0 bases and J by 10 bases, with 7 bases of the junction left unmatched. Germline assignment: CDR1 SGHRS and CDR2 YFSETQ. CDR3: CASSLAEGSGSQYF. DNA of the CDR3: TGCGCCAGCAGCTTGGCCGAAGGTAGCGGGAGCCAGTACTTC.

The CDR3 nucleotides read TGTGCCAGCAGCGTAGGTCAGGGGGCCTACGAGCAGTACTTC. It translates to CASSVGQGAYEQYF. This chain connects TRBV9 to TRBJ2-7; 7 bases map to TRBD1. V lost 0 bases and J lost 2; bases outside the gene matches: 2. Germline V gene sequence: CDR1 SGDLS, CDR2 YYNGEE. The CDR3 runs to 14 residues. The full variable domain, completed using reference TRBV9 and TRBJ2-7, is DSGVTQTPKHLITATGQRVTLRCSPRSGDLSVYWYQQSLDQGLQFLIQYYNGEERAKGNILERFSAQQFPDLHSELNLSSLELGDSALYFCASSVGQGAYEQYFGPGTRLTVT.

The chain has TRBV7-8 and TRBJ1-5; perhaps TRBD1 as D (5 bases). Germline V gives CDR1 SGHVS, CDR2 FQNEAQ. This CDR3 region has 15 residues. With 5 bases removed from V and 4 bases from J, the gap between germline ends came to 15 bases. Here the CDR3 reads CASSPWGSVNQPQHF. CDR3 DNA: TGTGCCAGCAGCCCATGGGGCAGCGTGAATCAGCCCCAGCATTTT.

The chain is built from TRBV2 and TRBJ2-5; 8 bases map to TRBD1. Germline-derived CDR1 and CDR2 are SNHLY and FYNNEI. J lost 1 base, V lost 8 bases, and 9 bases had no gene match. There are 15 residues in the CDR3. The CDR3: CASGGQGRPQETQYF. DNA of the CDR3: TGTGCCAGCGGAGGACAGGGTAGGCCCCAAGAGACCCAGTACTTC. Full variable domain (rest looked up from reference TRBV2 and TRBJ2-5): EPEVTQTPSHQVTQMGQEVILRCVPISNHLYFYWYRQILGQKVEFLVSFYNNEISEKSEIFDDQFSVERPDGSNFTLKIRSTKLEDSAMYFCASGGQGRPQETQYFGPGTRLLVL.

The J gene is TRBJ2-2, the V gene TRBV5-1, with D uncertain. Germline V gene sequence: CDR1 SGHRS, CDR2 YFSETQ. Trimming stripped 5 bases from V and 2 bases from J, with 4 bases between. The CDR3 extends over 12 amino acids. Here the CDR3 reads CASSINTGELFF. The CDR3 nucleotides are TGCGCCAGCAGTATAAACACCGGGGAGCTGTTTTTT.

The J gene is TRBJ1-1, the V gene TRBV2; 8 bases are shared with TRBD1. The germline V gene has CDR1 SNHLY and CDR2 FYNNEI. V was pared by 10 bases and J by 4 bases, with 17 bases of the junction left unmatched. This CDR3 has 16 amino acids. The CDR3 DNA reads as TGTGCCACCCAAATCGGGACAGGACTTAAGGGCACTGAAGCTTTCTTT. This encodes CATQIGTGLKGTEAFF.

The genes are TRBV28 and TRBJ1-1, with D unresolved. This CDR3 spans 15 amino acids. The germline V gene has CDR1 MDHEN and CDR2 SYDVKM. Trimming removed 6 bases from V and 0 bases from J, with 14 bases in between. The CDR3 nucleotides are TGTGCCAGCAGAGTGACAATGGGCATGAACACTGAAGCTTTCTTT. Translation gives CASRVTMGMNTEAFF.

This chain joins TRBV7-9 and TRBJ2-3; TRBD2 matches at 8 bases. The CDR3 is 17 amino acids. Germline loops: CDR1 SEHNR, CDR2 FQNEAQ (reference sequence). V shed 5 bases and J 2 bases; nucleotides not matched to a gene: 12. This CDR3 reads CASSAPLIAGSTDTQYF. CDR3 coding DNA: TGTGCCAGCAGCGCGCCCCTTATAGCGGGGTCCACAGATACGCAGTATTTT.

The chain couples TRBV10-3 to TRBJ2-1, with 8 bases that match TRBD1. Germline loops: CDR1 ENHRY, CDR2 SYGVKD. The CDR3 contains 15 residues. Unmatched junction bases numbered 4, after V lost 6 bases and J lost 0 bases. For the CDR3, the DNA is TGTGCCATCAGAGCAGGACAGGGCTCCTACAATGAGCAGTTCTTC. It encodes CAIRAGQGSYNEQFF.

The chain couples TRBV5-1 to TRBJ1-1, with 8 bases aligning to TRBD1. Unmatched junction bases numbered 5, after V lost 0 bases and J lost 10 bases. This CDR3 contains 13 residues. The V gene's germline CDR1 is SGHRS and CDR2 YFSETQ. This CDR3 reads CASSLGDRGRAFF. The DNA of the CDR3 is TGCGCCAGCAGCTTGGGAGACAGGGGAAGAGCTTTCTTT.

V is TRBV2 and J is TRBJ2-2; D is perhaps TRBD2 (5 bases). CDR3 length: 14 residues. In germline, CDR1 is SNHLY, CDR2 FYNNEI. V gave up 6 bases and J gave up 6 bases, with 14 bases separating them. DNA for the CDR3: TGTGCCAGCAGCCAACTAGTCGAGGCCGGGGAGCTGTTTTTT. This codes for CASSQLVEAGELFF.

The chain employs TRBV6-6 and TRBJ2-7; TRBD2 agrees at 9 bases. The J segment lost 1 base and the V segment lost 5 bases, leaving 3 bases of the junction unmatched. The V gene's germline CDR1 is MNHNY and CDR2 SVGAGI (reference sequence). The CDR3 runs to 14 residues. CDR3 residues: CASSDSGRSYEQYF. The CDR3 DNA is TGTGCCAGCAGTGACAGCGGGAGGTCCTACGAGCAGTACTTC.

V gene TRBV6-5 combines with J gene TRBJ1-4; D is possibly TRBD1 (5 bases). V lost 0 bases and J lost 3, with 8 bases in between. This CDR3 comprises 15 residues. Germline CDR1 and CDR2: MNHEY and SVGAGI. CDR3 sequence reads: CASSYSGGANEKLFF. In DNA form, the CDR3 reads TGTGCCAGCAGTTACTCGGGGGGTGCTAATGAAAAACTGTTTTTT.

The chain is built from TRBV6-1 and TRBJ1-1; no definite D call. Germline V gene data show CDR1 as MNHNS and CDR2 as SASEGT. Trimming removed 3 bases at V and 6 bases at J, with 8 bases between. The CDR3 runs 12 residues. CDR3 region: CASSETRSEAFF. CDR3 DNA: TGTGCCAGCAGTGAGACAAGGTCTGAAGCTTTCTTT.

The rearrangement joins TRBV29-1 to TRBJ1-4; 9 nucleotides match TRBD1. V was clipped by 4 bases and J by 5 bases; unmatched bases: 5. Germline assignment: CDR1 SQVTM and CDR2 ANQGSEA. There are 14 residues in the CDR3. CDR3 amino acids: CSVAVTGGNEKLFF. In nucleotides, the CDR3 is TGCAGCGTTGCCGTGACAGGGGGAAATGAAAAACTGTTTTTT. Full variable domain (missing parts from reference TRBV29-1 and TRBJ1-4): SAVISQKPSRDICQRGTSLTIQCQVDSQVTMMFWYRQQPGQSLTLIATANQGSEATYESGFVIDKFPISRPNLTFSTLTVSNMSPEDSSIYLCSVAVTGGNEKLFFGSGTQLSVL.

This chain uses TRBV6-5 with TRBJ2-1, with 12 bases aligning to TRBD2. The junction had 3 bases not matched to a gene; V was cut back by 7 bases and J by 5 bases. There are 14 residues in the CDR3. The germline V gene encodes CDR1 MNHEY and CDR2 SVGAGI. The CDR3 sequence is CASNRLAGDNEQFF. CDR3 nucleotides: TGTGCCAGCAATCGACTAGCGGGAGACAATGAGCAGTTCTTC.

The rearrangement links TRBV2 to TRBJ2-7, with 12 bases matching TRBD2. From germline, CDR1 is SNHLY and CDR2 FYNNEI. The CDR3 length is 14 residues. V lost 8 bases to trimming and J lost 1 base; unmatched junction nucleotides: 3. DNA for the CDR3: TGTGCCAGCGGGGGACTAGCGGGTTCCTACGAGCAGTACTTC. This sequence encodes CASGGLAGSYEQYF.

The V and J genes are TRBV10-3 and TRBJ2-1; 8 bases map to TRBD1. V shed 0 bases, J shed 4 bases, and the junction held 2 bases outside the gene matches. The CDR3 length is 15 residues. CDR1 is ENHRY and CDR2 is SYGVKD in the germline V gene. Written as DNA, the CDR3 is TGTGCCATCAGTGAGTCGACAGGGGAATACAATGAGCAGTTCTTC. Amino acid sequence: CAISESTGEYNEQFF.

This clone has more than one count but fewer than ten. This rearrangement joins TRBV18 to TRBJ1-1, with D possibly matching TRBD1 (6 bases). The CDR3 length is 13 residues. V was trimmed by 4 bases and J by 7 bases, leaving 13 bases between them. From germline, CDR1 is KGHSH and CDR2 LQKENI. The CDR3 sequence: CASSLLKDSEAFF. DNA of the CDR3: TGTGCCAGCTCACTTTTGAAGGACAGTGAAGCTTTCTTT.

This chain joins TRBV7-9 and TRBJ2-3; 15 bases are a match to TRBD2. The germline gives CDR1 SEHNR, CDR2 FQNEAQ (reference sequence). The CDR3 is made up of 17 amino acids. Germline trimming cut 3 bases from V and 6 bases from J; bases unmatched to any gene: 7. The chain's CDR3 is CASSFLGLAGGGDTQYF. The CDR3 region has the DNA TGTGCCAGCAGCTTTCTGGGACTAGCGGGAGGCGGGGATACGCAGTATTTT.

The chain uses TRBV2 and TRBJ2-7; 10 nucleotides match TRBD1. The CDR3 is made up of 15 amino acids. Germline V gene sequence: CDR1 SNHLY, CDR2 FYNNEI. Germline trimming cut 2 bases from V and 2 bases from J; bases unmatched to any gene: 3. The DNA of the CDR3 is TGTGCCAGCAGTGAAACCGGGACAGGGGCCTACGAGCAGTACTTC. This codes for CASSETGTGAYEQYF.

V gene TRBV5-8 combines with J gene TRBJ2-7, with 8 bases identical to TRBD1. The CDR3 runs 15 residues. Germline V gives CDR1 SGHTS, CDR2 YDEGEE. V dropped 3 bases and J dropped 0; count of bases not matched to a gene: 5. CDR3 DNA sequence: TGTGCCAGCAGCTCGGCCGGGACAGGCTCCTACGAGCAGTACTTC. This translates into CASSSAGTGSYEQYF. The full variable domain, rest sourced from reference TRBV5-8 and TRBJ2-7, is EAGVTQSPTHLIKTRGQQATLRCSPISGHTSVYWYQQALGLGLQFLLWYDEGEERNRGNFPPRFSGRQFPNYSSELNVNALELEDSALYLCASSSAGTGSYEQYFGPGTRLTVT.

The chain recombines TRBV7-9 with TRBJ2-6, with TRBD2 as a possible D gene (6 bases). The CDR3 sequence is 15 residues long. Germline V lookup: CDR1 SEHNR, CDR2 FQNEAQ (reference sequence). The V and J ends lost 5 bases and 2 bases respectively, with 10 bases between them. The CDR3 DNA sequence: TGTGCCAGCAGCGGAGGGCAGGCTGGGGCCAACGTCCTGACTTTC. This codes for CASSGGQAGANVLTF.